This entry is about one T cell receptor beta chain. This sample is drawn from a study of blood T cell repertoires in COVID-19. Study at large: Samples representing acute and convalescent COVID-19 were sourced from the United States, Italy and Spain. T cells, B-cell-depleted T cells, or PBMCs supplied cDNA or gDNA.

The CDR3 has 16 amino acids. Germline lookup yields CDR1 SGHDT and CDR2 YYEEEE. V was clipped by 1 base and J by 8 bases, with 21 bases between them. In the study's own analysis: Estimation of nucleated cell counts was performed using reference gene primer amplification. Sequencing used immunoSEQ multiplex PCR; TCRdb keeps in-frame clones, though not all of them. V and J calls and clone size are as listed in that table; D and trimming were resolved from the DNA. The table has a few hundred thousand clones, about 84% seen once. Sample: peripheral blood. The genes are TRBV5-6 and TRBJ1-2; possibly TRBD1 for D (5 bases). The TCR sequence derives from a woman aged 45-60 years with acute or convalescent COVID-19. In DNA, the CDR3 is TGTGCCAGCAGCTTGAGGGGCGGCGGCTTGATGAAGGGCTACACCTTC. Its translation is CASSLRGGGLMKGYTF.